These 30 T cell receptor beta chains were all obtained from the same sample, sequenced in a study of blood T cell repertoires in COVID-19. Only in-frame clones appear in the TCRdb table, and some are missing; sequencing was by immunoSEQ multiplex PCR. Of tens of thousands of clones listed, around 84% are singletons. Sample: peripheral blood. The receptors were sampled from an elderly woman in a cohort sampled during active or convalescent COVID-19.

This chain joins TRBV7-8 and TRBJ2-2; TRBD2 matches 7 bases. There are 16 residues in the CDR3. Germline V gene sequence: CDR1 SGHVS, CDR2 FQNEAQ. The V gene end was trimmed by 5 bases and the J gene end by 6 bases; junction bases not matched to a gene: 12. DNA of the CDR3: TGTGCCAGCAGCCGATGGGGCGGGAGTTCGTCCGGGGAGCTGTTTTTT. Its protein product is CASSRWGGSSSGELFF.

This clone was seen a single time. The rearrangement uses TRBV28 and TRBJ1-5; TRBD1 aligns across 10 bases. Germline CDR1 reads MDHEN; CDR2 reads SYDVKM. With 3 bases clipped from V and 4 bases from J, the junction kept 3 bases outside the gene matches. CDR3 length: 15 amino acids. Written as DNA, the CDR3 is TGTGCCAGCAGTTTGACAGGGGGCGGGAATCAGCCCCAGCATTTT. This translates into CASSLTGGGNQPQHF.

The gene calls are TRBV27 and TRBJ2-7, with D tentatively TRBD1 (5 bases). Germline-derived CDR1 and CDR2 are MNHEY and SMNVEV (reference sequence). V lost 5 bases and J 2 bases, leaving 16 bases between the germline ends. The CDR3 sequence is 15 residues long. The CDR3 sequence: CASSPQGYQPYEQYF. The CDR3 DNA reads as TGTGCCAGCAGTCCCCAGGGCTATCAGCCCTACGAGCAGTACTTC.

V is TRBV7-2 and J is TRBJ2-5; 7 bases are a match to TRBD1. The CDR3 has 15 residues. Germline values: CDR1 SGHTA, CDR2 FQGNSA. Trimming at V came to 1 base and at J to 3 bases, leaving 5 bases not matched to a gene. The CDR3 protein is CASSLGSGTEETQYF. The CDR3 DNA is TGTGCCAGCAGCTTAGGTTCGGGGACAGAAGAGACCCAGTACTTC.

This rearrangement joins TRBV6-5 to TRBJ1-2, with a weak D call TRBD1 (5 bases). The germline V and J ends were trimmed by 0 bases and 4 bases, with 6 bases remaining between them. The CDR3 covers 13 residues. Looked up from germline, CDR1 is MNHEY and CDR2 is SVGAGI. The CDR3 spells CASSYSRVYGYTF. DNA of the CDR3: TGTGCCAGCAGTTACTCCAGGGTCTATGGCTACACCTTC.

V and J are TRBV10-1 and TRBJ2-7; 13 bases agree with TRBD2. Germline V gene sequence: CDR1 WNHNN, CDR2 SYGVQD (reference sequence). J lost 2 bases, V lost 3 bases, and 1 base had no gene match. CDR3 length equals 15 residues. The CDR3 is CASSDGLAGAYEQYF. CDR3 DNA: TGCGCCAGCAGTGATGGACTAGCGGGAGCCTACGAGCAGTACTTC.

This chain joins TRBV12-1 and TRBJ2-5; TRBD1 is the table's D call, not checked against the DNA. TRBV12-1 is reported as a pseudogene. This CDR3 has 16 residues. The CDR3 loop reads CASSRLQGNVRETQYF. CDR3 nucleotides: TGTGCCAGCAGCCGATTACAGGGGAACGTCAGGGAGACCCAGTACTTC.

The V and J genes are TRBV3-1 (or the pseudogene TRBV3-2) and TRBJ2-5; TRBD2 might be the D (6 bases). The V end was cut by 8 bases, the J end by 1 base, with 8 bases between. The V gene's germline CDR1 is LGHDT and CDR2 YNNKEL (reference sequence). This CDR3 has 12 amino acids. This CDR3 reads CASGGFQETQYF. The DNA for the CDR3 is TGTGCCAGCGGGGGGTTCCAAGAGACCCAGTACTTC.

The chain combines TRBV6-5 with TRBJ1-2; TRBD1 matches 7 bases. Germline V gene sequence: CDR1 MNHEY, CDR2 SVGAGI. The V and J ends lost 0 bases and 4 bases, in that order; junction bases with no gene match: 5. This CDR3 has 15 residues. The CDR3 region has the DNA TGTGCCAGCAGTTACTCAGGGGGCGCGGGCTATGGCTACACCTTC. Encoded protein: CASSYSGGAGYGYTF.

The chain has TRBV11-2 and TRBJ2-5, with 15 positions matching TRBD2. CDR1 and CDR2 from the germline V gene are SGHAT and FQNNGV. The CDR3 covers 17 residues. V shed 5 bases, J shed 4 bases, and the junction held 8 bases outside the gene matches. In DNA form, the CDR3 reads TGTGCCAGCAGCCCCTGGACTAGCGGGAGGGCCAGAGAGACCCAGTACTTC. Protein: CASSPWTSGRARETQYF.

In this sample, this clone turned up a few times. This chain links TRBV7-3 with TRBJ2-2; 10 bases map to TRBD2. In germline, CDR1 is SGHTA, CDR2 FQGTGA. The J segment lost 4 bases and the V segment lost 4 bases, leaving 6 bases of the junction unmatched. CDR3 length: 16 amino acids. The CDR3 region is CASSSSSSGSTGELFF. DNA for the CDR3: TGTGCCAGCAGCTCATCCTCTAGCGGGAGCACCGGGGAGCTGTTTTTT.

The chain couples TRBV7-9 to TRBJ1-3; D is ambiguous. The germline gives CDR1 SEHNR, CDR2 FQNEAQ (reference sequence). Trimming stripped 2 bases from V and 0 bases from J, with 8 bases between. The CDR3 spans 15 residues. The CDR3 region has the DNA TGTGCCAGCAGCTTATATGGACTCTCTGGAAACACCATATATTTT. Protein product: CASSLYGLSGNTIYF.

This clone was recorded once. CDR3 amino acids: CASSWVTSDQETQYF. CDR3 coding DNA: TGCGCCAGCAGCTGGGTAACTAGCGACCAAGAGACCCAGTACTTC. The genes are TRBV5-1 and TRBJ2-5; 7 positions agree with TRBD2. Trimming removed 3 bases from V and 0 bases from J; junction bases left unmatched: 5. CDR3 length: 15 residues. Germline V gene sequence: CDR1 SGHRS, CDR2 YFSETQ.

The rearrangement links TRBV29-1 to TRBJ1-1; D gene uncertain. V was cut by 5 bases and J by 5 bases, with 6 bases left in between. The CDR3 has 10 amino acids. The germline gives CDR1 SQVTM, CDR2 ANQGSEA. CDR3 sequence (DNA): TGCAGCGTTAAACGGACTGAAGCTTTCTTT. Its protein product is CSVKRTEAFF.

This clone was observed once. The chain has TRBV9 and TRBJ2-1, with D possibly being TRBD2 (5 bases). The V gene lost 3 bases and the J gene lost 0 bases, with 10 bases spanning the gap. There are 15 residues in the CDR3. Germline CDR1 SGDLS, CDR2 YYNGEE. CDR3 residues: CASSEDLSSYNEQFF. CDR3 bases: TGTGCCAGCAGCGAGGACTTGAGCTCCTACAATGAGCAGTTCTTC.

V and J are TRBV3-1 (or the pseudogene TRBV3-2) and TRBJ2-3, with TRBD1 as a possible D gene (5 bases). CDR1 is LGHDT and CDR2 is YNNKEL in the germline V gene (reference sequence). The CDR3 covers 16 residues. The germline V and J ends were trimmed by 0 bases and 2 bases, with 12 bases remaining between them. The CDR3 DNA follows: TGTGCCAGCAGCCAAGAGTTGCAGGGCTACACAGATACGCAGTATTTT. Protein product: CASSQELQGYTDTQYF.

CDR3: CASSEISAREKLFF. The DNA of the CDR3 is TGTGCCAGCAGTGAAATCAGCGCGCGGGAAAAACTGTTTTTT. The V call is TRBV6-1, the J call TRBJ1-4; D gene ambiguous. Looked up from germline, CDR1 is MNHNS and CDR2 is SASEGT. This CDR3 has 14 residues. Trimming shortened V by 2 bases and J by 8 bases, and 12 bases separated the two germline ends.

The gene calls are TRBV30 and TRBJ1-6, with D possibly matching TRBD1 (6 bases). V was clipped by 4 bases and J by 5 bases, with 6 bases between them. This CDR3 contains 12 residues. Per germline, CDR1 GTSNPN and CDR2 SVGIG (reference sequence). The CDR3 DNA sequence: TGTGCCTGGACAGGGGATAATTCACCCCTCCACTTT. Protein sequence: CAWTGDNSPLHF.

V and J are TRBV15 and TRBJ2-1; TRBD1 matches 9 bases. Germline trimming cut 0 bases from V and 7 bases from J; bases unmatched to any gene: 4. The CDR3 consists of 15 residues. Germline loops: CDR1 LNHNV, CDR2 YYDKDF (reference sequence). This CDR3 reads CATSRDQTGGNEQFF. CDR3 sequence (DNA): TGTGCCACCAGCAGAGATCAGACAGGGGGGAATGAGCAGTTCTTC.

CDR3 in amino acids: CTSSQRDRVHGYTF. CDR3 sequence (DNA): TGCACCAGCAGCCAACGCGACAGGGTCCATGGCTACACCTTC. The rearrangement uses TRBV1 and TRBJ1-2; TRBD1 was called by the table and not checked on the DNA. TRBV1 is termed a pseudogene. The length of the CDR3 is 14 residues.

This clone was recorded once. The CDR3 sequence: CASSLAGSGANVLTF. DNA of the CDR3: TGCGCCAGCAGCTTGGCGGGTAGTGGGGCCAACGTCCTGACTTTC. The chain joins TRBV5-1 to TRBJ2-6; D not certain. CDR1 SGHRS and CDR2 YFSETQ come from the germline V gene. The CDR3 is made up of 15 amino acids. V was shortened by 0 bases and J by 3 bases, with 7 bases between the two germline ends.

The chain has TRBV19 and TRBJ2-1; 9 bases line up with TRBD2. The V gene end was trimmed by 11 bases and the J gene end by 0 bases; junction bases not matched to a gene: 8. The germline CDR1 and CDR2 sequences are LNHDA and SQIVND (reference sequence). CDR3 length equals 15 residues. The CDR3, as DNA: TGTGCCTCTAGGCTAGCGGGATCCTCCTACAATGAGCAGTTCTTC. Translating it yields CASRLAGSSYNEQFF.

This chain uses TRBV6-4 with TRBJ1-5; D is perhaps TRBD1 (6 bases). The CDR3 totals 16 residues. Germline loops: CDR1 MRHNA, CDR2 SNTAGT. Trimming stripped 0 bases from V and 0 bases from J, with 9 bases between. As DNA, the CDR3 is TGTGCCAGCAGTGACTCCGACAGGCTTAGCAATCAGCCCCAGCATTTT. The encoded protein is CASSDSDRLSNQPQHF.

CDR3 loop: CASSLATGVGTQYF. The CDR3 nucleotides are TGTGCCAGCAGCTTGGCTACAGGGGTAGGGACCCAGTACTTC. The genes are TRBV5-6 and TRBJ2-5; 7 positions agree with TRBD1. Trimming took 0 bases from V and 7 from J; bases not matched to a gene: 6. The V gene's germline CDR1 is SGHDT and CDR2 YYEEEE. The CDR3 loop spans 14 amino acids.

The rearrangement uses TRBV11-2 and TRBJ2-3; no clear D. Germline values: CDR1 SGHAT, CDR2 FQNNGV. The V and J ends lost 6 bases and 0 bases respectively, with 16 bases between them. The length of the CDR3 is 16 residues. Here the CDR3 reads CASRSPSGSSTDTQYF. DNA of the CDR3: TGTGCCAGCAGATCTCCGTCCGGTTCAAGCACAGATACGCAGTATTTT.

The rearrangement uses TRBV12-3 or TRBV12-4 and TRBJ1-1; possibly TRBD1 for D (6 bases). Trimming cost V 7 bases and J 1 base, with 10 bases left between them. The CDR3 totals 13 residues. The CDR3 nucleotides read TGTGCCAGCACCCTGGACAGGAACACTGAAGCTTTCTTT. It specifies CASTLDRNTEAFF.

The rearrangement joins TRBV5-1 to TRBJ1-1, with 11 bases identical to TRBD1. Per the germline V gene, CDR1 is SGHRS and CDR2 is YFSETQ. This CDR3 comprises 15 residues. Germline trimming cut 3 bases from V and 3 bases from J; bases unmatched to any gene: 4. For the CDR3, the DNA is TGCGCCAGCAGCTCCCGGGACAGGGGGGACACTGAAGCTTTCTTT. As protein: CASSSRDRGDTEAFF. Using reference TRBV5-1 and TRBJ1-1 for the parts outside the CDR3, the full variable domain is KAGVTQTPRYLIKTRGQQVTLSCSPISGHRSVSWYQQTPGQGLQFLFEYFSETQRNKGNFPGRFSGRQFSNSRSEMNVSTLELGDSALYLCASSSRDRGDTEAFFGQGTRLTVV.

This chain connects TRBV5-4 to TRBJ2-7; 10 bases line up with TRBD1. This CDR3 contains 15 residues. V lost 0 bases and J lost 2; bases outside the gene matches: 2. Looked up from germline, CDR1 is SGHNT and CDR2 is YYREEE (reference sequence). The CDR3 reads CASSLVGQGAYEQYF. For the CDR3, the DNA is TGTGCCAGCAGCTTGGTAGGACAGGGGGCCTACGAGCAGTACTTC.

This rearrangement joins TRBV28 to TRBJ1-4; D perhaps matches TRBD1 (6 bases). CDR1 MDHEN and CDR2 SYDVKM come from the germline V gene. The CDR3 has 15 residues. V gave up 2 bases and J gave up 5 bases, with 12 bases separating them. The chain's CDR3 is CASSLGGGPNEKLFF. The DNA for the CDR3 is TGTGCCAGCAGTTTAGGGGGGGGCCCCAATGAAAAACTGTTTTTT.

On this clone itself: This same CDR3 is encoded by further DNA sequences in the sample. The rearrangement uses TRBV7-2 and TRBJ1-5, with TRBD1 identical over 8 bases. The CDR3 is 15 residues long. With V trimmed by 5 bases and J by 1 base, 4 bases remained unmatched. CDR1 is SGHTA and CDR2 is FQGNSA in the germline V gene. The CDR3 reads CASSAGGASNQPQHF. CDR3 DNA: TGTGCCAGCAGCGCAGGGGGCGCCAGCAATCAGCCCCAGCATTTT.